Listed here is a single T cell receptor (beta chain). CDR1 is LNHNV and CDR2 is YYDKDF in the germline V gene (reference sequence). The CDR3 spans 17 residues. Trimming pared 1 base from V and 3 bases from J, leaving 17 bases between. The Seattle patients joined while their infection was active and were tracked longitudinally afterward. These data originate in a study of blood T cell repertoires in COVID-19. Turning to the study itself: Samples came from the United States, Italy and Spain, spanning acute and convalescent COVID-19. Sample material is recorded as cDNA or gDNA derived from T cells, B-cell-depleted T cells, or PBMCs.

Original methodology: It was from reference gene primer amplification that nucleated cell counts were estimated. Clones were sequenced by immunoSEQ multiplex PCR, and TCRdb holds only the in-frame ones, with some missing. That table gives V, J and clone size, and the DNA gave D and trimming. This table has roughly 250,000 clones, 91% appearing once. Sequencing input: peripheral blood. The rearrangement links TRBV15 to TRBJ2-3; tentative D call: TRBD1 (6 bases). The TCR was taken from a person under 30 with COVID-19, enrolled during active disease. This CDR3 is CATSRGESGATTDTQYF. Written as DNA, the CDR3 is TGTGCCACCAGCAGAGGGGAGTCAGGGGCGACAACAGATACGCAGTATTTT.